The 25 T cell receptor beta chains below all came from one sample that was sequenced in a study of T-cell memory formation after mild COVID-19. MiXCR, run by TCRdb on the 5' RACE reads, gives a single entry per CDR3 protein. Of around 340,000 distinct CDR3 sequences listed, 15% to 20% were seen once; the top ten hold about 20%. The specimen was PBMCs or a T cell subset sorted from them (not recorded which). Receptor source: a man between 18 and 29 years old who had mild COVID-19 (a few samples of this study predate the infection). Cell type and time point are not known.

This clonotype has at least ten counts. V is TRBV7-6 and J is TRBJ2-7, with a tentative D call TRBD1 (7 bases). V lost 4 bases, J lost 7 bases, and 17 bases lay in between. This CDR3 contains 14 residues. From germline, CDR1 is SGHVS and CDR2 FNYEAQ. The CDR3 bases are TGTGCCAGCAGCTCCCGAAGCAGGGGGGAAGAGCAGTACTTC. Its translation is CASSSRSRGEEQYF.

This clonotype was observed a handful of times. CDR3 nucleotide sequence: TGTGCCAGCAGGAACAGGAGTTATGGCTACACCTTC. Translating it yields CASRNRSYGYTF. V gene TRBV12-3 or TRBV12-4 combines with J gene TRBJ1-2, with a possible D match to TRBD1 (5 bases). The CDR3 loop spans 12 amino acids. Trimming took 6 bases from V and 5 from J, leaving 10 bases between them.

The gene calls are TRBV12-3 or TRBV12-4 and TRBJ2-3; 11 nucleotides line up with TRBD2. The J segment lost 4 bases and the V segment lost 3 bases, leaving 12 bases of the junction unmatched. The CDR3 has 18 residues. CDR3 sequence reads: CASSFRILAGGRSDTQYF. The CDR3 nucleotides are TGTGCCAGCAGTTTCAGAATATTAGCGGGGGGGCGGTCAGATACGCAGTATTTT.

The chain employs TRBV6-1 and TRBJ1-6; D call uncertain. Germline V gives CDR1 MNHNS, CDR2 SASEGT. The V end lost 2 bases, the J end lost 7 bases, and 12 bases lay between the germline ends. This CDR3 has 15 amino acids. The CDR3 nucleotides are TGTGCCAGCAGTGAAAAAGGGTGGTCAAATTCACCCCTCCACTTT. It encodes CASSEKGWSNSPLHF.

At least ten counts were recorded for this clonotype. The rearrangement joins TRBV5-1 to TRBJ2-1, with 10 nucleotides matching TRBD2. J gave up 0 bases and V 0 bases, and 3 bases lay outside the gene matches. The CDR3 has 17 amino acids. Germline CDR1 is SGHRS and CDR2 is YFSETQ. The CDR3 sequence: CASSLEASGSSYNEQFF. DNA of the CDR3: TGCGCCAGCAGCTTGGAGGCTAGCGGGAGCTCCTACAATGAGCAGTTCTTC.

This clonotype has a count of ten or more. The V call is TRBV7-9, the J call TRBJ2-7; 7 nucleotides agree with TRBD2. Germline assignment: CDR1 SEHNR and CDR2 FQNEAQ (reference sequence). This CDR3 comprises 12 residues. The ends lost 2 bases at V and 5 bases at J; junction bases unmatched: 0. The chain's CDR3 is CASSLSGNEQYV. DNA of the CDR3: TGTGCCAGCAGCTTAAGCGGGAACGAGCAGTACGTC.

The V gene is TRBV19, the J gene TRBJ1-1; possible D gene TRBD1, 6 bases. V was clipped by 10 bases and J by 4 bases, with 13 bases between them. The CDR3 covers 12 residues. Germline-derived CDR1 and CDR2 are LNHDA and SQIVND (reference sequence). The CDR3 sequence is CAISQGPTEAFF. The CDR3 region has the DNA TGTGCCATTTCACAGGGCCCCACTGAAGCTTTCTTT. Variable domain in full (rest from reference TRBV19 and TRBJ1-1): DGGITQSPKYLFRKEGQNVTLSCEQNLNHDAMYWYRQDPGQGLRLIYYSQIVNDFQKGDIAEGYSVSREKKESFPLTVTSAQKNPTAFYLCAISQGPTEAFFGQGTRLTVV.

This clonotype has only a few counts. The V and J genes are TRBV6-6 and TRBJ2-1, with D maybe TRBD1 (5 bases). The V end was cut by 2 bases, the J end by 12 bases, with 17 bases between. Looked up from germline, CDR1 is MNHNY and CDR2 is SVGAGI (reference sequence). The CDR3 totals 14 residues. The CDR3 protein is CASSYDSSVQGQFF. In DNA, the CDR3 is TGTGCCAGCAGTTACGACAGTTCAGTCCAAGGGCAGTTCTTC.

This clonotype has ten or more counts. The rearrangement uses TRBV5-1 and TRBJ2-5, with 10 positions matching TRBD2. CDR3 length: 18 residues. After removal of 0 bases from V and 4 bases from J, the junction contained 12 bases not matched to a gene. Germline CDR1 SGHRS, CDR2 YFSETQ. The CDR3 nucleotides read TGCGCCAGCAGCTTGGCCTCGGTAGCGGGGGGCGATGGAGAGACCCAGTACTTC. This encodes CASSLASVAGGDGETQYF.

The V gene is TRBV3-2, the J gene TRBJ2-7; TRBD1 is the table's D call, not checked against the DNA. TRBV3-2 is classified as a pseudogene. This CDR3 is 15 amino acids long. CDR3 coding DNA: TGTGCCAGCAGCCAAAAACCGGGACACTGTTACGAGCAGTACGTC. It yields the protein CASSQKPGHCYEQYV.

The CDR3 DNA is TGCAGCGTTGCCCAGAGCTCTGGAAACACCATATATTTT. It specifies CSVAQSSGNTIYF. This sequence joins TRBV29-1 and TRBJ1-3; D gene ambiguous. Germline V gene lookup returns CDR1 SQVTM and CDR2 ANQGSEA. V was shortened by 4 bases and J by 0 bases, with 7 bases between the two germline ends. This CDR3 contains 13 residues. Filled out from reference TRBV29-1 and TRBJ1-3, the complete variable domain reads SAVISQKPSRDICQRGTSLTIQCQVDSQVTMMFWYRQQPGQSLTLIATANQGSEATYESGFVIDKFPISRPNLTFSTLTVSNMSPEDSSIYLCSVAQSSGNTIYFGEGSWLTVV.

J is TRBJ2-5 and V is TRBV5-1; no firm D call. CDR3 length equals 16 residues. Between the trimmed V and J ends, which lost 0 bases and 3 bases, there was a span of 15 bases. The germline V gene has CDR1 SGHRS and CDR2 YFSETQ. CDR3 amino acids: CASSLGVAGPEETQYF. The CDR3 coding sequence is TGCGCCAGCAGCTTGGGGGTAGCTGGGCCCGAAGAGACCCAGTACTTC. Looking up the rest from reference TRBV5-1 and TRBJ2-5 gives the full variable domain: KAGVTQTPRYLIKTRGQQVTLSCSPISGHRSVSWYQQTPGQGLQFLFEYFSETQRNKGNFPGRFSGRQFSNSRSEMNVSTLELGDSALYLCASSLGVAGPEETQYFGPGTRLLVL.

This rearrangement joins TRBV20-1 to TRBJ1-5; D gene unclear. Germline V gene sequence: CDR1 DFQATT, CDR2 SNEGSKA (reference sequence). V shed 1 base and J shed 2 bases, with 9 bases lying between them. The length of the CDR3 is 14 residues. The CDR3 DNA follows: TGCAGTGCTAGAGCCGGAGCGGGCAATCAGCCCCAGCATTTT. This translates into CSARAGAGNQPQHF.

This clonotype was counted between two and nine times. The chain employs TRBV5-6 and TRBJ2-3; no reliable D call. Trimming removed 1 base at V and 0 bases at J, with 15 bases between. The CDR3 sequence is 17 residues long. Germline V gene sequence: CDR1 SGHDT, CDR2 YYEEEE. The CDR3: CASSLLVWAESTDTQYF. In DNA, the CDR3 is TGTGCCAGCAGCTTGTTAGTTTGGGCAGAAAGCACAGATACGCAGTATTTT.

This chain links TRBV30 with TRBJ2-2, with D unclear. The germline V gene has CDR1 GTSNPN and CDR2 SVGIG (reference sequence). The CDR3 extends over 11 amino acids. V lost 5 bases, J lost 7 bases, and 8 bases lay in between. As DNA, the CDR3 is TGTGCCTGGGGTCTCAGCGGGGAGCTGTTTTTT. Amino acids: CAWGLSGELFF. Together with reference TRBV30 and TRBJ2-2, the CDR3 gives the full variable domain: SQTIHQWPATLVQPVGSPLSLECTVEGTSNPNLYWYRQAAGRGLQLLFYSVGIGQISSEVPQNLSASRPQDRQFILSSKKLLLSDSGFYLCAWGLSGELFFGEGSRLTVL.

This chain connects TRBV20-1 to TRBJ2-5, with 10 bases aligning to TRBD2. CDR1 DFQATT and CDR2 SNEGSKA come from the germline V gene (reference sequence). This CDR3 region has 15 residues. Trimming cost V 2 bases and J 2 bases; bases outside gene matches: 5. The CDR3 spells CSARIAGGPQETQYF. DNA of the CDR3: TGCAGTGCTAGAATAGCGGGGGGACCTCAAGAGACCCAGTACTTC.

V and J are TRBV4-3 and TRBJ2-2; unclear D gene. V dropped 0 bases and J dropped 2 bases, with 16 bases sitting between them. The CDR3 is made up of 18 amino acids. CDR1 is LGHNA and CDR2 is YSLEER in the germline V gene. CDR3: CASSQEHTRILNTGELFF. CDR3 DNA sequence: TGCGCCAGCAGCCAAGAGCACACCCGAATCCTAAACACCGGGGAGCTGTTTTTT.

The chain links TRBV7-2 to TRBJ1-5; 9 positions agree with TRBD1. The germline CDR1 and CDR2 sequences are SGHTA and FQGNSA. Losses at the gene ends were 5 bases for V and 3 bases for J; bases not matched to a gene: 8. This CDR3 spans 16 amino acids. The CDR3 region is CASSARQGGFNQPQHF. Written as DNA, the CDR3 is TGTGCCAGCAGCGCCCGACAGGGGGGTTTCAATCAGCCCCAGCATTTT.

This clonotype was detected a few times. The rearrangement joins TRBV7-9 to TRBJ2-1; weak D call: TRBD2 (5 bases). Germline lookup yields CDR1 SEHNR and CDR2 FQNEAQ (reference sequence). This CDR3 spans 11 amino acids. The ends were cut back, 2 bases at V and 14 bases at J, with 10 bases in the middle. CDR3 in amino acids: CASSLTLGEFF. The DNA of the CDR3 is TGTGCCAGCAGCTTAACTCTCGGGGAGTTCTTC.

J is TRBJ2-1 and V is TRBV11-3; possibly TRBD1 or TRBD2 for D (5 bases each). Between the trimmed V and J ends, which lost 5 bases and 10 bases, there was a span of 12 bases. CDR1 SGHNT and CDR2 YENEEA come from the germline V gene. This CDR3 has 12 residues. The CDR3: CASSPSGREQFF. CDR3 nucleotide sequence: TGTGCCAGCAGCCCTTCGGGACGGGAGCAGTTCTTC.

This clonotype has more than one count but fewer than ten. The rearrangement joins TRBV10-3 to TRBJ1-4; D possibly corresponds to TRBD1 (5 bases). V lost 3 bases, J lost 5 bases, and 10 bases lay in between. This CDR3 region has 14 residues. Germline V gene sequence: CDR1 ENHRY, CDR2 SYGVKD. CDR3 protein: CAISDGGSNEKLFF. The CDR3 DNA is TGTGCCATCAGTGACGGGGGGAGCAATGAAAAACTGTTTTTT.

This chain joins TRBV4-3 and TRBJ1-2; D unresolved. The CDR3 is 15 residues long. CDR1 LGHNA and CDR2 YSLEER come from the germline V gene. V lost 4 bases and J lost 4, with 16 bases in between. CDR3 coding DNA: TGCGCCAGCAGCCCGGAAGTAGGGTTCGGCTATGGCTACACCTTC. Residues: CASSPEVGFGYGYTF.

The chain employs TRBV7-9 and TRBJ2-3; the match to TRBD2 covers 9 bases. With V trimmed by 11 bases and J by 2 bases, 5 bases remained unmatched. The V gene's germline CDR1 is SEHNR and CDR2 FQNEAQ (reference sequence). The CDR3 covers 13 residues. The DNA of the CDR3 is TGTGCCCATGCGGGGGGGAACACAGATACGCAGTATTTT. This translates into CAHAGGNTDTQYF.

The chain recombines TRBV15 with TRBJ2-4; D is unresolved. This CDR3 contains 13 residues. V dropped 0 bases and J dropped 7 bases, with 7 bases sitting between them. Per germline, CDR1 LNHNV and CDR2 YYDKDF (reference sequence). The CDR3 DNA is TGTGCCACCAGCAGAGATGGTTGGAACATTCAGTACTTC. Translated, it gives CATSRDGWNIQYF.

This clonotype was seen a handful of times. The chain carries TRBV30 and TRBJ2-4; 11 positions match TRBD1. Germline V gene lookup returns CDR1 GTSNPN and CDR2 SVGIG (reference sequence). The trim removed 8 bases at V and 0 bases at J, leaving 6 bases unmatched. The CDR3 covers 15 residues. CDR3 sequence reads: CAGTGQGAAKNIQYF. The CDR3, as DNA: TGTGCCGGAACCGGACAGGGGGCAGCCAAAAACATTCAGTACTTC.